These 21 T cell receptor beta chains were sequenced from one sample in a study of blood T cell repertoires in COVID-19. Here immunoSEQ multiplex PCR was the method, and the copy in TCRdb shows in-frame clones only, minus some. Altogether roughly 140,000 clones are present, around 90% being singletons, with the ten largest covering about 4%. Sequenced sample: peripheral blood. These receptors all come from a woman in her sixties with active or convalescent COVID-19.

V and J are TRBV7-2 and TRBJ1-2; a possible D gene is TRBD1 (5 bases). The V gene's germline CDR1 is SGHTA and CDR2 FQGNSA. There are 15 residues in the CDR3. The V and J ends lost 1 base and 3 bases respectively, with 12 bases between them. The CDR3 nucleotides are TGTGCCAGCAGCTTAGGTGGGGCGCAGGACTATGGCTACACCTTC. Its protein product is CASSLGGAQDYGYTF. Combining the CDR3 with reference TRBV7-2 and TRBJ1-2 gives the whole variable domain GAGVSQSPSNKVTEKGKDVELRCDPISGHTALYWYRQSLGQGLEFLIYFQGNSAPDKSGLPSDRFSAERTGGSVSTLTIQRTQQEDSAVYLCASSLGGAQDYGYTFGSGTRLTVV.

The chain carries TRBV2 and TRBJ1-6, with 8 bases aligning to TRBD1. The trim removed 1 base at V and 7 bases at J, leaving 3 bases unmatched. Germline CDR1 and CDR2: SNHLY and FYNNEI. The CDR3 covers 15 residues. CDR3 sequence: CASSEEDRANSPLHF. CDR3 sequence (DNA): TGTGCCAGCAGTGAAGAGGACAGGGCCAATTCACCCCTCCACTTT.

The chain combines TRBV6-6 with TRBJ2-5, with D possibly TRBD2 on 6 matching bases. CDR3 length equals 15 residues. The V and J ends lost 0 bases and 4 bases respectively, with 12 bases between them. CDR1 is MNHNY and CDR2 is SVGAGI in the germline V gene (reference sequence). The CDR3: CASSYSGGRRETQYF. DNA of the CDR3: TGTGCCAGCAGTTACTCGGGAGGACGGAGAGAGACCCAGTACTTC.

The rearrangement uses TRBV7-8 and TRBJ2-2; no reliable D call. The germline CDR1 and CDR2 sequences are SGHVS and FQNEAQ. The ends were cut back, 2 bases at V and 3 bases at J, with 10 bases in the middle. This CDR3 contains 15 residues. CDR3 coding DNA: TGTGCCAGCAGCTTATTGGGCCATCACACCGGGGAGCTGTTTTTT. Protein sequence: CASSLLGHHTGELFF.

This sequence joins TRBV10-3 and TRBJ1-5, with a weak D call TRBD1 (5 bases). Germline V lookup: CDR1 ENHRY, CDR2 SYGVKD. This CDR3 comprises 12 residues. The germline V and J ends were trimmed by 6 bases and 4 bases, with 7 bases remaining between them. CDR3 nucleotide sequence: TGTGCCATCAGCGACAGTAATCAGCCCCAGCATTTT. It yields the protein CAISDSNQPQHF.

The chain uses TRBV18 and TRBJ2-5, with TRBD1 matching over 8 bases. CDR1 and CDR2 from the germline V gene are KGHSH and LQKENI. The CDR3 extends over 14 amino acids. Trimming took 2 bases from V and 4 from J; bases not matched to a gene: 3. The CDR3 DNA sequence: TGTGCCAGCTCACCATCCGGGACAGGAGAGACCCAGTACTTC. This translates into CASSPSGTGETQYF. The whole variable domain, remainder taken from reference TRBV18 and TRBJ2-5, is NAGVMQNPRHLVRRRGQEARLRCSPMKGHSHVYWYRQLPEEGLKFMVYLQKENIIDESGMPKERFSAEFPKEGPSILRIQQVVRGDSAAYFCASSPSGTGETQYFGPGTRLLVL.

This clone has a handful of counts. This rearrangement joins TRBV30 to TRBJ1-6; no definite D call. This CDR3 region has 16 residues. Germline CDR1 GTSNPN, CDR2 SVGIG (reference sequence). V was trimmed by 2 bases and J by 0 bases, leaving 11 bases between them. The CDR3 reads CAWSRVPSSYNSPLHF. In DNA, the CDR3 is TGTGCCTGGAGTCGGGTCCCAAGCTCCTATAATTCACCCCTCCACTTT.

The CDR3, as DNA: TGTGCCAGCAGCGTAGTGGGCGTAGCGGGGAGCACAGATACGCAGTATTTT. It encodes CASSVVGVAGSTDTQYF. The chain carries TRBV9 and TRBJ2-3; 8 nucleotides line up with TRBD2. The CDR3 is 17 residues long. Losses at the gene ends were 0 bases for V and 0 bases for J; bases not matched to a gene: 6. CDR1 is SGDLS and CDR2 is YYNGEE in the germline V gene.

The V call is TRBV11-2, the J call TRBJ1-1, with unresolved D. The CDR3 consists of 12 residues. Germline CDR1 SGHAT, CDR2 FQNNGV. Deletions cut 5 bases from V and 3 bases from J, with 7 bases between. CDR3 protein: CASSLPDTEAFF. For the CDR3, the DNA is TGTGCCAGCAGCCTTCCGGACACTGAAGCTTTCTTT.

This clone was recorded a few times. This rearrangement joins TRBV19 to TRBJ1-6, with a possible D match to TRBD1 (5 bases). Trimming shortened V by 3 bases and J by 8 bases, and 17 bases separated the two germline ends. The CDR3 is 16 residues long. The germline V gene encodes CDR1 LNHDA and CDR2 SQIVND (reference sequence). This chain's CDR3 is CASSISLAGLDSPLHF. CDR3 bases: TGTGCCAGTAGTATTAGTTTAGCAGGGTTGGATTCACCCCTCCACTTT.

The chain uses TRBV10-3 and TRBJ2-1; 7 positions match TRBD1. In germline, CDR1 is ENHRY, CDR2 SYGVKD. CDR3 length equals 16 residues. With V trimmed by 7 bases and J by 0 bases, 9 bases remained unmatched. CDR3 protein: CAIKGASGGSYNEQFF. DNA for the CDR3: TGTGCCATCAAAGGAGCGTCAGGGGGCTCCTACAATGAGCAGTTCTTC.

The chain employs TRBV10-3 and TRBJ1-2; D is unresolved. From germline, CDR1 is ENHRY and CDR2 SYGVKD. This CDR3 comprises 13 residues. Trimming cost V 3 bases and J 3 bases, with 8 bases left between them. DNA for the CDR3: TGTGCCATCAGTGAAAGGGAGGACTATGGCTACACCTTC. This gives the protein CAISEREDYGYTF.

The V and J genes are TRBV6-5 and TRBJ2-5; D is uncertain. The V gene lost 0 bases and the J gene lost 5 bases, with 16 bases spanning the gap. Germline CDR1 reads MNHEY; CDR2 reads SVGAGI. CDR3 size: 16 residues. The CDR3 coding sequence is TGTGCCAGCAGTTACTCGGGTGGGCCAATTCTGGAGACCCAGTACTTC. Its translation is CASSYSGGPILETQYF.

The chain joins TRBV5-6 to TRBJ2-7; D call uncertain. The CDR3 contains 15 residues. Germline CDR1 is SGHDT and CDR2 is YYEEEE. V lost 4 bases and J lost 3, with 17 bases in between. The CDR3 nucleotides are TGTGCCAGCAGCGAAACAGAATTCGGCCTCTACGAGCAGTACTTC. Its translation is CASSETEFGLYEQYF.

This clone is a singleton in its sample. The gene calls are TRBV7-3 and TRBJ1-2; no reliable D call. V lost 2 bases to trimming and J lost 4 bases, with 14 bases between them. Germline V gene lookup returns CDR1 SGHTA and CDR2 FQGTGA. There are 15 residues in the CDR3. For the CDR3, the DNA is TGTGCCAGCAGCTTAGAGGCCAGCCTAGGCTATGGCTACACCTTC. Translating it yields CASSLEASLGYGYTF.

The table lists this clone with a few counts. The gene calls are TRBV6-6 and TRBJ1-6; D may be TRBD1 (5 bases). The V end was cut by 10 bases, the J end by 5 bases, with 15 bases between. The germline V gene encodes CDR1 MNHNY and CDR2 SVGAGI (reference sequence). The CDR3 covers 14 residues. CDR3 in amino acids: CAIRGGENNSPLHF. The CDR3, as DNA: TGTGCCATTCGGGGGGGGGAAAATAATTCACCCCTCCACTTT.

The chain recombines TRBV2 with TRBJ2-3, with D unresolved. Germline V gene sequence: CDR1 SNHLY, CDR2 FYNNEI. The CDR3 consists of 14 residues. V was trimmed by 4 bases and J by 0 bases, leaving 8 bases between them. The CDR3 nucleotides are TGTGCCAGCAGTGTTCTTCCTAGCACAGATACGCAGTATTTT. It is translated as CASSVLPSTDTQYF.

This clone was observed a handful of times. The rearrangement joins TRBV6-2 or TRBV6-3 to TRBJ2-1, with TRBD2 matching 8 bases. The CDR3 runs to 14 residues. Trimming removed 4 bases from V and 6 bases from J; junction bases left unmatched: 5. Looked up from germline, CDR1 is MNHEY and CDR2 is SVGEGT. The CDR3 DNA sequence: TGTGCCAGCAGTTCAAACGGGGGGGTCAATGAGCAGTTCTTC. This gives the protein CASSSNGGVNEQFF.

The V call is TRBV7-8, the J call TRBJ1-1, with a tentative D call TRBD1 (6 bases). The CDR3 loop spans 14 amino acids. V dropped 1 base and J dropped 7 bases, with 13 bases sitting between them. Germline lookup yields CDR1 SGHVS and CDR2 FQNEAQ. The CDR3 is CASSLENRDLEAFF. CDR3 sequence (DNA): TGTGCCAGCAGCTTAGAAAACAGGGACCTTGAAGCTTTCTTT. Based on the CDR3 plus reference TRBV7-8 and TRBJ1-1, the full variable domain is GAGVSQSPRYKVAKRGQDVALRCDPISGHVSLFWYQQALGQGPEFLTYFQNEAQLDKSGLPSDRFFAERPEGSVSTLKIQRTQQEDSAVYLCASSLENRDLEAFFGQGTRLTVV.

The rearrangement joins TRBV2 to TRBJ1-2; TRBD1 agrees at 8 bases. This CDR3 comprises 16 residues. Germline V CDR1 and CDR2: SNHLY, FYNNEI. V dropped 6 bases and J dropped 3; count of bases not matched to a gene: 12. CDR3 residues: CASRETGAPGDYGYTF. The CDR3 coding sequence is TGTGCCAGCAGGGAGACAGGGGCCCCAGGAGACTATGGCTACACCTTC.

The chain combines TRBV7-9 with TRBJ1-3, with D unresolved. The CDR3 is made up of 11 amino acids. Germline CDR1 reads SEHNR; CDR2 reads FQNEAQ (reference sequence). Trimming stripped 2 bases from V and 6 bases from J, with 2 bases between. The DNA of the CDR3 is TGTGCCAGCAGCTTACTAAACACCATATATTTT. Protein: CASSLLNTIYF.